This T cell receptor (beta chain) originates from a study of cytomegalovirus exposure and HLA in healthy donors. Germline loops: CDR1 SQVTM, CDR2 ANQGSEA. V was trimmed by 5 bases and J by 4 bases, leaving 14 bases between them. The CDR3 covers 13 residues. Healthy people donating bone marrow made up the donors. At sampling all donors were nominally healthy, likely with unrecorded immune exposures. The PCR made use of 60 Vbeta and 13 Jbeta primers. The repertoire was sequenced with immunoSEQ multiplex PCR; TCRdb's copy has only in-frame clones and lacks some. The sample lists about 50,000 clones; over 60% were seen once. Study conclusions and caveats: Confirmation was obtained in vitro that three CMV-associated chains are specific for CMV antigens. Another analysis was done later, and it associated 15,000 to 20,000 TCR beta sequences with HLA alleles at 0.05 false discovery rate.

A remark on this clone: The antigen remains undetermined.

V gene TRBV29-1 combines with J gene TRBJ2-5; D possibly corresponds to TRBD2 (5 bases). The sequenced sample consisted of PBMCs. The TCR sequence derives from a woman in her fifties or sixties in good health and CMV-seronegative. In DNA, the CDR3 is TGCAGCGTTTCTCGGTCTCTAGCAGAGACCCAGTACTTC. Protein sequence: CSVSRSLAETQYF.